The 28 T cell receptor beta chains in this list originate from one sample, sequenced in a study of OX40 agonist ivuxolimab in advanced cancers. The repertoire was sequenced with immunoSEQ multiplex PCR; TCRdb's copy has only in-frame clones and lacks some. The data show about 63,000 clones, approximately 92% seen once. Specimen: CD4+ or CD8+ T cells sorted from blood, collected in a trial of the OX40 agonist ivuxolimab. Source of these receptors: an adult with an advanced solid tumor such as melanoma, head and neck, liver or kidney cancer.

The chain uses TRBV6-6 and TRBJ1-1, with unresolved D. Germline values: CDR1 MNHNY, CDR2 SVGAGI (reference sequence). Deletions cut 6 bases from V and 1 base from J, with 12 bases between. CDR3 length equals 14 residues. DNA for the CDR3: TGTGCCAGCAGCCCCGGGAGGGCGAACACTGAAGCTTTCTTT. This sequence encodes CASSPGRANTEAFF.

This chain links TRBV9 with TRBJ1-2; no firm D call. Looked up from germline, CDR1 is SGDLS and CDR2 is YYNGEE. Trimming took 0 bases from V and 7 from J, leaving 10 bases between them. There are 13 residues in the CDR3. CDR3 DNA: TGTGCCAGCAGCGTAGCCCGGGCTGGTGGCTACACCTTC. Protein product: CASSVARAGGYTF.

The rearrangement joins TRBV7-9 to TRBJ2-7; D may correspond to TRBD1 or TRBD2 (6 bases each). CDR1 SEHNR and CDR2 FQNEAQ come from the germline V gene (reference sequence). The CDR3 spans 13 residues. V lost 3 bases to trimming and J lost 6 bases, with 12 bases between them. CDR3 nucleotide sequence: TGTGCCAGCAGCTTGGAGGGGGACGGCGAGCAGTACTTC. It translates to CASSLEGDGEQYF.

The V gene is TRBV5-6, the J gene TRBJ2-5; D gene ambiguous. CDR3 length: 12 residues. The germline V gene encodes CDR1 SGHDT and CDR2 YYEEEE. With 0 bases removed from V and 4 bases from J, the gap between germline ends came to 4 bases. This CDR3 is CASSLVGETQYF. In DNA form, the CDR3 reads TGTGCCAGCAGCTTGGTCGGAGAGACCCAGTACTTC. Drawing the rest from reference TRBV5-6 and TRBJ2-5, the complete variable domain is DAGVTQSPTHLIKTRGQQVTLRCSPKSGHDTVSWYQQALGQGPQFIFQYYEEEERQRGNFPDRFSGHQFPNYSSELNVNALLLGDSALYLCASSLVGETQYFGPGTRLLVL.

The rearrangement uses TRBV9 and TRBJ2-1; tentative D call: TRBD2 (6 bases). V was pared by 0 bases and J by 5 bases, with 18 bases between. CDR3 length equals 17 residues. The germline CDR1 and CDR2 sequences are SGDLS and YYNGEE. As DNA, the CDR3 is TGTGCCAGCAGCGTAGGTCTATGGTCTAGCGACAACAATGAGCAGTTCTTC. It yields the protein CASSVGLWSSDNNEQFF.

The chain combines TRBV4-2 with TRBJ1-2; D remains ambiguous. Germline CDR1 LGHNA, CDR2 YNFKEQ. The CDR3 has 17 amino acids. V was clipped by 0 bases and J by 3 bases, with 17 bases between them. This chain's CDR3 is CASSQEGLATSYYGYTF. The DNA of the CDR3 is TGTGCCAGCAGCCAAGAAGGCTTGGCGACCTCCTACTATGGCTACACCTTC.

The gene calls are TRBV5-1 and TRBJ1-2, with D hard to call. Trimming took off 4 bases at V and 4 bases at J, with 17 bases between the two ends. The CDR3 totals 15 residues. The V gene's germline CDR1 is SGHRS and CDR2 YFSETQ. CDR3 sequence: CASSVGEGRAYGYTF. The CDR3 coding sequence is TGCGCCAGCAGCGTCGGAGAGGGTAGAGCCTATGGCTACACCTTC.

The chain combines TRBV6-1 with TRBJ2-1; D unresolved. V was clipped by 1 base and J by 13 bases, with 14 bases between them. This CDR3 has 13 amino acids. CDR1 and CDR2 from the germline V gene are MNHNS and SASEGT. CDR3 coding DNA: TGTGCCAGCAGTGAAGAACTTGACCGACAACAGTTCTTC. Translation: CASSEELDRQQFF.

The chain has TRBV28 and TRBJ2-7; TRBD2 agrees at 7 bases. Germline V lookup: CDR1 MDHEN, CDR2 SYDVKM. Trimming removed 5 bases from V and 2 bases from J; junction bases left unmatched: 12. This CDR3 is built from 16 residues. CDR3 region: CASSPISTSVTYEQYF. The CDR3 DNA follows: TGTGCCAGCAGTCCGATATCAACTAGCGTAACCTACGAGCAGTACTTC.

The chain links TRBV4-1 to TRBJ2-7; weak D call: TRBD2 (5 bases). The CDR3 runs 17 residues. Germline values: CDR1 MGHRA, CDR2 YSYEKL. V lost 1 base, J lost 7 bases, and 23 bases lay in between. The CDR3 DNA reads TGCGCCAGCAGCCAAGCCCTCCCCGGACTCACCTGGTGGGAGCAGTACTTC. Its translation: CASSQALPGLTWWEQYF.

This chain uses TRBV10-3 with TRBJ2-7; D might be TRBD1 (5 bases). Germline V CDR1 and CDR2: ENHRY, SYGVKD. The V and J ends lost 6 bases and 5 bases respectively, with 8 bases between them. The CDR3 spans 11 residues. The CDR3 region is CAIRQGDEQYF. The CDR3 nucleotides read TGTGCCATCAGGCAGGGTGACGAGCAGTACTTC.

This clone was detected a few times. This sequence joins TRBV20-1 and TRBJ1-2; D is undetermined. Germline V CDR1 and CDR2: DFQATT, SNEGSKA (reference sequence). The CDR3 has 11 residues. V was pared by 6 bases and J by 3 bases, with 8 bases between. Written as DNA, the CDR3 is TGCAGTGCAGGAAGGGACTATGGCTACACCTTC. As protein: CSAGRDYGYTF.

The rearrangement joins TRBV7-2 to TRBJ1-2; tentatively, D is TRBD1 (6 bases). This CDR3 is 14 amino acids long. The V and J ends lost 6 bases and 3 bases respectively, with 14 bases between them. The germline gives CDR1 SGHTA, CDR2 FQGNSA. In DNA form, the CDR3 reads TGTGCCAGCAGTCCCCGGGGGGCGTACTATGGCTACACCTTC. It yields the protein CASSPRGAYYGYTF.

This chain uses TRBV5-1 with TRBJ2-5, with 7 nucleotides matching TRBD1. The germline V gene encodes CDR1 SGHRS and CDR2 YFSETQ. The CDR3 extends over 14 amino acids. The V gene end was trimmed by 3 bases and the J gene end by 5 bases; junction bases not matched to a gene: 7. CDR3 coding DNA: TGCGCCAGCAGCTCCGCAGGGGGTTTGGAGACCCAGTACTTC. Encoded protein: CASSSAGGLETQYF. Full variable domain (missing parts from reference TRBV5-1 and TRBJ2-5): KAGVTQTPRYLIKTRGQQVTLSCSPISGHRSVSWYQQTPGQGLQFLFEYFSETQRNKGNFPGRFSGRQFSNSRSEMNVSTLELGDSALYLCASSSAGGLETQYFGPGTRLLVL.

J is TRBJ2-5 and V is TRBV5-1; D gene uncertain. Germline V gene data show CDR1 as SGHRS and CDR2 as YFSETQ. With 0 bases removed from V and 3 bases from J, the gap between germline ends came to 3 bases. The CDR3 contains 12 residues. CDR3 coding DNA: TGCGCCAGCAGCTTGGGGGAAGAGACCCAGTACTTC. It is translated as CASSLGEETQYF.

The gene calls are TRBV10-3 and TRBJ1-4; 9 positions agree with TRBD1. CDR1 and CDR2 (germline): ENHRY, SYGVKD. The CDR3 runs to 15 residues. The ends lost 10 bases at V and 0 bases at J; junction bases unmatched: 6. The CDR3 region has the DNA TGTGCCACCGGACAGGGGAGTGCAACTAATGAAAAACTGTTTTTT. Translating it yields CATGQGSATNEKLFF.

V and J are TRBV6-5 and TRBJ1-3, with TRBD1 as a possible D gene (6 bases). V shed 2 bases and J shed 4 bases, with 12 bases lying between them. This CDR3 spans 15 amino acids. Germline V CDR1 and CDR2: MNHEY, SVGAGI. The CDR3 DNA follows: TGTGCCAGCAGTTACGGGGGCTTCGGGGGAAACACCATATATTTT. It codes for CASSYGGFGGNTIYF.

The V gene is TRBV7-2, the J gene TRBJ1-2; perhaps TRBD1 as D (5 bases). Germline V gives CDR1 SGHTA, CDR2 FQGNSA. The CDR3 has 14 residues. V lost 0 bases, J lost 5 bases, and 10 bases lay in between. Here the CDR3 reads CASSLAGTLYGYTF. Written as DNA, the CDR3 is TGTGCCAGCAGCTTAGCGGGGACGCTTTATGGCTACACCTTC.

The chain links TRBV28 to TRBJ2-5, with D tentatively TRBD1 (6 bases). The CDR3 totals 15 residues. V was clipped by 4 bases and J by 2 bases, with 14 bases between them. CDR1 is MDHEN, CDR2 SYDVKM, per germline. CDR3: CASSSARTVQETQYF. Written as DNA, the CDR3 is TGTGCCAGCAGTTCCGCCCGGACAGTACAAGAGACCCAGTACTTC.

This chain joins TRBV5-1 and TRBJ1-4; 7 bases are a match to TRBD1. Germline CDR1 reads SGHRS; CDR2 reads YFSETQ. The length of the CDR3 is 12 residues. Trimming at V came to 2 bases and at J to 8 bases, leaving 0 bases not matched to a gene. The DNA of the CDR3 is TGCGCCAGCAGCTTACAGGGGGAAAAACTGTTTTTT. As protein: CASSLQGEKLFF.

The chain links TRBV7-3 to TRBJ2-3, with 9 bases aligning to TRBD2. The CDR3 extends over 16 amino acids. Trimming took 3 bases from V and 1 from J; bases not matched to a gene: 5. Germline CDR1 reads SGHTA; CDR2 reads FQGTGA. The CDR3 loop is CASSLRGLAGTDTQYF. In DNA form, the CDR3 reads TGTGCCAGCAGCTTGAGGGGACTAGCAGGCACAGATACGCAGTATTTT.

As for this clone: The sample has other DNA sequences that encode this CDR3 too. The chain links TRBV10-1 to TRBJ2-3; 11 nucleotides agree with TRBD2. This CDR3 is built from 15 residues. Trimming at V came to 5 bases and at J to 5 bases, leaving 6 bases not matched to a gene. Per germline, CDR1 WNHNN and CDR2 SYGVQD (reference sequence). The CDR3 nucleotides are TGCGCCAGCAGTAAAACTAGCGGGAGAGGAGATACGCAGTATTTT. Translating gives CASSKTSGRGDTQYF.

The gene calls are TRBV28 and TRBJ2-7; TRBD2 agrees at 8 bases. The CDR3 runs to 16 residues. CDR1 is MDHEN and CDR2 is SYDVKM in the germline V gene. The junction had 7 bases not matched to a gene; V was cut back by 3 bases and J by 0 bases. CDR3 amino acids: CASSFRRAGASYEQYF. As DNA, the CDR3 is TGTGCCAGCAGTTTCCGTCGAGCGGGAGCCTCCTACGAGCAGTACTTC.

The chain uses TRBV11-3 and TRBJ2-3, with unresolved D. Trimming cost V 5 bases and J 2 bases, with 8 bases left between them. Germline CDR1 SGHNT, CDR2 YENEEA. This CDR3 contains 13 residues. CDR3: CASSRAFTDTQYF. The CDR3 DNA reads as TGTGCCAGCAGCCGTGCCTTCACAGATACGCAGTATTTT.

CDR3 DNA: TGTGCCGTTTTAGCCCAGTATGCGACTAATGAAAAACTGTTTTTT. Amino acids: CAVLAQYATNEKLFF. This chain links TRBV28 with TRBJ1-4; D is uncertain. Germline CDR1 MDHEN, CDR2 SYDVKM. V lost 11 bases and J 2 bases, leaving 18 bases between the germline ends. CDR3 length: 15 residues.

This clone was counted a single time. J is TRBJ1-3 and V is TRBV6-4; D gene uncertain. Germline V lookup: CDR1 MRHNA, CDR2 SNTAGT. The CDR3 runs to 15 residues. Between the trimmed V and J ends, which lost 2 bases and 1 base, there was a span of 9 bases. The CDR3 sequence: CASSDPMGSGNTIYF. The CDR3 DNA reads TGTGCCAGCAGTGACCCCATGGGGTCTGGAAACACCATATATTTT.

The rearrangement joins TRBV6-5 to TRBJ2-7; perhaps TRBD2 as D (6 bases). Trimming left V 0 bases short and J 1 base short, with 10 bases between. The germline CDR1 and CDR2 sequences are MNHEY and SVGAGI. This CDR3 is 15 amino acids long. The CDR3 DNA sequence: TGTGCCAGCAGTTACTCCGGGGGACTGTCCTACGAGCAGTACTTC. This gives the protein CASSYSGGLSYEQYF.

The chain has TRBV5-1 and TRBJ2-2; 14 bases map to TRBD2. The V gene end was trimmed by 3 bases and the J gene end by 3 bases; junction bases not matched to a gene: 4. This CDR3 spans 17 amino acids. CDR1 is SGHRS and CDR2 is YFSETQ in the germline V gene. Here the CDR3 DNA reads TGCGCCAGCAGCTATGGACTAGCGGGGGGACACACCGGGGAGCTGTTTTTT. This sequence encodes CASSYGLAGGHTGELFF.